The 30 T cell receptor beta chains listed next were all sequenced from one sample in a study of cytomegalovirus exposure and HLA in healthy donors. The PCR was carried out with 60 Vbeta primers and 13 Jbeta primers. The method was immunoSEQ multiplex PCR; TCRdb's version includes in-frame clones alone and lacks a portion of them. The table has fewer than 200,000 clones, approximately 81% seen once. Sample: PBMCs. These receptors were collected from a male donor in good health and CMV-seronegative.

The chain employs TRBV30 and TRBJ2-4; D is possibly TRBD2 (6 bases). Germline assignment: CDR1 GTSNPN and CDR2 SVGIG (reference sequence). This CDR3 is built from 15 residues. Trimming took off 0 bases at V and 6 bases at J, with 15 bases between the two ends. The CDR3 DNA follows: TGTGCCTGGAGTGTATACAGGAGGGGAATAAACATTCAGTACTTC. Encoded protein: CAWSVYRRGINIQYF.

V gene TRBV14 combines with J gene TRBJ1-1; possibly TRBD1 for D (5 bases). Germline loops: CDR1 SGHDN, CDR2 FVKESK. Deletions cut 4 bases from V and 4 bases from J, with 13 bases between. The CDR3 loop spans 14 amino acids. The CDR3 region is CASSPRVFGTEAFF. The DNA of the CDR3 is TGTGCCAGCAGCCCCAGGGTCTTTGGCACTGAAGCTTTCTTT.

This CDR3 is CASSAGTSQSDSNQPQHF. The CDR3 region has the DNA TGTGCCAGCAGCGCCGGGACTTCCCAATCGGATAGCAATCAGCCCCAGCATTTT. The gene calls are TRBV28 and TRBJ1-5, with D tentatively TRBD1 (5 bases). The V end was cut by 6 bases, the J end by 0 bases, with 21 bases between. The CDR3 contains 18 residues. From germline, CDR1 is MDHEN and CDR2 SYDVKM.

The chain links TRBV7-3 to TRBJ1-5; maybe TRBD1 (5 bases). Trimming left V 3 bases short and J 7 bases short, with 10 bases between. Germline V lookup: CDR1 SGHTA, CDR2 FQGTGA. The CDR3 consists of 13 residues. This CDR3 reads CASSFRTSQPQHF. CDR3 in DNA: TGTGCCAGCAGCTTCCGGACATCCCAGCCCCAGCATTTT.

This clone appeared a few times. The chain joins TRBV9 to TRBJ1-5, with D perhaps matching TRBD1 (6 bases). The CDR3 is made up of 15 amino acids. V dropped 3 bases and J dropped 0 bases, with 10 bases sitting between them. CDR1 and CDR2 (germline): SGDLS, YYNGEE. The CDR3 reads CASSAEDSSNQPQHF. CDR3 nucleotide sequence: TGTGCCAGCAGCGCAGAGGACAGTAGCAATCAGCCCCAGCATTTT. The variable domain in full, with the rest retrieved from reference TRBV9 and TRBJ1-5, is DSGVTQTPKHLITATGQRVTLRCSPRSGDLSVYWYQQSLDQGLQFLIQYYNGEERAKGNILERFSAQQFPDLHSELNLSSLELGDSALYFCASSAEDSSNQPQHFGDGTRLSIL.

This rearrangement joins TRBV2 to TRBJ2-2, with D maybe TRBD1 (6 bases). CDR1 is SNHLY and CDR2 is FYNNEI in the germline V gene. CDR3 size: 17 residues. The V gene lost 7 bases and the J gene lost 3 bases, with 21 bases spanning the gap. The DNA for the CDR3 is TGTGCCAGCATCCCAGGGGCCCTTGGCAGTTACACCGGGGAGCTGTTTTTT. It codes for CASIPGALGSYTGELFF.

This rearrangement joins TRBV5-1 to TRBJ1-5, with TRBD1 as a possible D gene (6 bases). The germline V gene encodes CDR1 SGHRS and CDR2 YFSETQ. The CDR3 is 14 amino acids. V was trimmed by 2 bases and J by 7 bases, leaving 13 bases between them. The DNA of the CDR3 is TGCGCCAGCAGCTTAGAGGACAGTACACAGCCCCAGCATTTT. The encoded protein is CASSLEDSTQPQHF.

There are a few counts of this clone. V and J are TRBV7-9 and TRBJ1-1; possible D gene TRBD1, 5 bases. Trimming removed 3 bases at V and 4 bases at J, with 12 bases between. Germline lookup yields CDR1 SEHNR and CDR2 FQNEAQ (reference sequence). The length of the CDR3 is 14 residues. Here the CDR3 reads CASSLGRGGTEAFF. The CDR3 DNA is TGTGCCAGCAGCTTGGGGAGGGGTGGCACTGAAGCTTTCTTT.

The genes are TRBV14 and TRBJ1-6, with D perhaps TRBD1 (6 bases). V shed 0 bases and J shed 9 bases, with 12 bases lying between them. The germline V gene has CDR1 SGHDN and CDR2 FVKESK. CDR3 length: 15 amino acids. The CDR3 DNA reads as TGTGCCAGCAGCCAAGAGTTGGCAGGGGTTTCACCCCTCCACTTT. It specifies CASSQELAGVSPLHF.

The chain employs TRBV27 and TRBJ2-7; TRBD1 matches at 11 bases. Germline assignment: CDR1 MNHEY and CDR2 SMNVEV (reference sequence). The V gene end was trimmed by 4 bases and the J gene end by 5 bases; junction bases not matched to a gene: 1. The CDR3 is made up of 13 amino acids. For the CDR3, the DNA is TGTGCCAGCAGTTGGACAGGGGGCCACGAGCAGTACTTC. Amino acid sequence: CASSWTGGHEQYF.

This chain joins TRBV6-5 and TRBJ2-3; 7 nucleotides agree with TRBD2. Trimming removed 6 bases from V and 2 bases from J; junction bases left unmatched: 5. This CDR3 region has 14 residues. Germline CDR1 and CDR2: MNHEY and SVGAGI. CDR3 in DNA: TGTGCCAGCAGGGGGGGGGTGTACACAGATACGCAGTATTTT. It translates to CASRGGVYTDTQYF.

This clone was found a few times. The chain carries TRBV5-6 and TRBJ2-1, with TRBD1 matching 8 bases. With 3 bases clipped from V and 2 bases from J, the junction kept 10 bases outside the gene matches. Germline V gene data show CDR1 as SGHDT and CDR2 as YYEEEE. The CDR3 consists of 17 residues. In nucleotides, the CDR3 is TGTGCCAGCAGCTCTAGGACAGGGATAAGCGCCTACAATGAGCAGTTCTTC. Protein sequence: CASSSRTGISAYNEQFF. The variable domain in full, with the rest retrieved from reference TRBV5-6 and TRBJ2-1, is DAGVTQSPTHLIKTRGQQVTLRCSPKSGHDTVSWYQQALGQGPQFIFQYYEEEERQRGNFPDRFSGHQFPNYSSELNVNALLLGDSALYLCASSSRTGISAYNEQFFGPGTRLTVL.

This chain joins TRBV19 and TRBJ2-1; D may be TRBD2 (6 bases). V was cut by 1 base and J by 0 bases, with 10 bases left in between. The germline V gene encodes CDR1 LNHDA and CDR2 SQIVND (reference sequence). This CDR3 has 16 residues. The CDR3 region is CASSIGAGSSYNEQFF. The CDR3 DNA follows: TGTGCCAGTAGTATAGGTGCCGGGAGCTCCTACAATGAGCAGTTCTTC. The variable domain in full, with the rest retrieved from reference TRBV19 and TRBJ2-1, is DGGITQSPKYLFRKEGQNVTLSCEQNLNHDAMYWYRQDPGQGLRLIYYSQIVNDFQKGDIAEGYSVSREKKESFPLTVTSAQKNPTAFYLCASSIGAGSSYNEQFFGPGTRLTVL.

The rearrangement uses TRBV9 and TRBJ2-4; 7 nucleotides agree with TRBD2. V lost 0 bases and J lost 3; bases outside the gene matches: 9. The germline V gene has CDR1 SGDLS and CDR2 YYNGEE. The CDR3 length is 17 residues. The CDR3 reads CASSVATSASGKNIQYF. Here the CDR3 DNA reads TGTGCCAGCAGCGTAGCTACATCGGCTAGCGGCAAAAACATTCAGTACTTC.

V usage is TRBV5-4 and J usage is TRBJ1-4; TRBD1 might be the D (5 bases). The V and J ends lost 6 bases and 2 bases respectively, with 17 bases between them. This CDR3 has 16 residues. Germline CDR1 is SGHNT and CDR2 is YYREEE (reference sequence). The CDR3 DNA sequence: TGTGCCAGCAACCTCGGGGGTGATCGCACTAATGAAAAACTGTTTTTT. Amino acid sequence: CASNLGGDRTNEKLFF.

The gene calls are TRBV6-6 and TRBJ1-5; D not resolved. Trimming shortened V by 8 bases and J by 5 bases, and 13 bases separated the two germline ends. The V gene's germline CDR1 is MNHNY and CDR2 SVGAGI (reference sequence). This CDR3 is 13 amino acids long. DNA of the CDR3: TGTGCCAGCTGGTCGGGTGCCCATCAGCCCCAGCATTTT. As protein: CASWSGAHQPQHF.

This chain uses TRBV6-6 with TRBJ2-5, with D possibly TRBD2 on 6 matching bases. The CDR3 has 13 amino acids. CDR1 MNHNY and CDR2 SVGAGI come from the germline V gene (reference sequence). V lost 6 bases, J lost 10 bases, and 18 bases lay in between. CDR3 nucleotide sequence: TGTGCCAGCAGCTTTAGCCTGGAGGGGTTCCAGTACTTC. Translating gives CASSFSLEGFQYF.

The chain recombines TRBV19 with TRBJ2-5, with 8 bases that match TRBD2. The CDR3 is 14 residues long. The germline V gene encodes CDR1 LNHDA and CDR2 SQIVND (reference sequence). V lost 5 bases, J lost 7 bases, and 9 bases stayed unmatched. CDR3 amino acids: CASSRAGGSATQYF. CDR3 nucleotides: TGTGCCAGTAGTCGGGCGGGAGGTTCCGCGACCCAGTACTTC.

This clone was recorded once. This chain connects TRBV4-2 to TRBJ2-5; perhaps TRBD1 as D (6 bases). The CDR3 covers 11 residues. Trimming pared 8 bases from V and 5 bases from J, leaving 9 bases between. Germline V gene sequence: CDR1 LGHNA, CDR2 YNFKEQ. CDR3 sequence: CASSRGETQYF. The CDR3 region has the DNA TGTGCCAGCTCCAGGGGTGAGACCCAGTACTTC.

In nucleotides, the CDR3 is TGCGCCAGCAGCCTAGGGACTAGCGGGGGGTTTCTCGGGACCTACGAGCAGTACTTC. It is translated as CASSLGTSGGFLGTYEQYF. V and J are TRBV5-1 and TRBJ2-5; 15 bases align to TRBD2. The DNA end favors TRBJ2-7, so the J call may be wrong. CDR1 is SGHRS and CDR2 is YFSETQ in the germline V gene. CDR3 length equals 19 residues.

This clone was counted a single time. The chain joins TRBV16 to TRBJ1-2; 9 nucleotides align to TRBD1. J gave up 7 bases and V 6 bases, and 9 bases lay outside the gene matches. This CDR3 spans 14 amino acids. CDR1 and CDR2 from the germline V gene are KGHSY and FQNENV. The CDR3 here is CASRDTGGRGGYTF. CDR3 bases: TGTGCCAGCAGAGATACAGGGGGCCGCGGTGGCTACACCTTC.

This chain links TRBV7-9 with TRBJ1-4, with 9 bases aligning to TRBD1. This CDR3 spans 14 amino acids. Trimming removed 5 bases from V and 8 bases from J; junction bases left unmatched: 6. Germline values: CDR1 SEHNR, CDR2 FQNEAQ (reference sequence). The DNA of the CDR3 is TGTGCCAGCAGCCAGGGACAGGGAATAGAAAAACTGTTTTTT. As protein: CASSQGQGIEKLFF.

The chain has TRBV18 and TRBJ1-2, with a possible D match to TRBD1 (5 bases). Per the germline V gene, CDR1 is KGHSH and CDR2 is LQKENI. Trimming took 3 bases from V and 9 from J, leaving 20 bases between them. The CDR3 loop spans 15 amino acids. This CDR3 is CASSPPSRVQSRYTF. The CDR3 nucleotides read TGTGCCAGCTCACCTCCGAGCAGGGTCCAATCCCGCTACACCTTC.

The chain combines TRBV6-5 with TRBJ1-2; D possibly corresponds to TRBD1 (5 bases). The CDR3 is 12 amino acids. CDR1 is MNHEY and CDR2 is SVGAGI in the germline V gene. V lost 5 bases to trimming and J lost 9 bases, with 13 bases between them. This chain's CDR3 is CASSDSPGRYTF. The DNA for the CDR3 is TGTGCCAGCAGTGACAGCCCGGGCCGCTACACCTTC.

The sample holds a few counts of this clone. The V call is TRBV28, the J call TRBJ1-5, with D uncertain. V was pared by 8 bases and J by 2 bases, with 4 bases between. Germline CDR1 and CDR2: MDHEN and SYDVKM. There are 11 residues in the CDR3. The CDR3 DNA sequence: TGTGCCAGCGCAGGCAATCAGCCCCAGCATTTT. It translates to CASAGNQPQHF. The complete variable domain, with remaining parts taken from reference TRBV28 and TRBJ1-5, reads DVKVTQSSRYLVKRTGEKVFLECVQDMDHENMFWYRQDPGLGLRLIYFSYDVKMKEKGDIPEGYSVSREKKERFSLILESASTNQTSMYLCASAGNQPQHFGDGTRLSIL.

J is TRBJ1-2 and V is TRBV7-8; the match to TRBD1 covers 9 bases. Germline values: CDR1 SGHVS, CDR2 FQNEAQ. This CDR3 spans 15 amino acids. J gave up 4 bases and V 5 bases, and 8 bases lay outside the gene matches. The CDR3 DNA reads TGTGCCAGCAGCCTGACAGGGGGTAATAGCTATGGCTACACCTTC. Translated, it gives CASSLTGGNSYGYTF.

The rearrangement links TRBV10-2 to TRBJ2-3; tentative D call: TRBD2 (7 bases). CDR1 and CDR2 from the germline V gene are WSHSY and SAAADI. The CDR3 covers 16 residues. The germline V and J ends were trimmed by 2 bases and 4 bases, with 16 bases remaining between them. CDR3 region: CASSERGGGLSDTQYF. CDR3 bases: TGCGCCAGCAGTGAGAGGGGCGGGGGCCTTTCAGATACGCAGTATTTT.

V usage is TRBV9 and J usage is TRBJ2-2, with a weak D call TRBD1 (6 bases). Germline V gene sequence: CDR1 SGDLS, CDR2 YYNGEE. The CDR3 is made up of 15 amino acids. The V end lost 4 bases, the J end lost 6 bases, and 16 bases lay between the germline ends. CDR3 sequence: CASSPTQGKAGELFF. The CDR3 nucleotides read TGTGCCAGCAGCCCGACACAGGGAAAGGCCGGGGAGCTGTTTTTT.

The chain couples TRBV7-9 to TRBJ2-1; a possible D gene is TRBD2 (6 bases). Per germline, CDR1 SEHNR and CDR2 FQNEAQ (reference sequence). V dropped 7 bases and J dropped 9 bases, with 19 bases sitting between them. The CDR3 spans 14 residues. The CDR3 DNA sequence: TGTGCCAGCACTGACAAACGGGGAGGCGGTGAGCAGTTCTTC. Translating gives CASTDKRGGGEQFF.

The chain joins TRBV6-1 to TRBJ2-3; TRBD2 matches 11 bases. Trimming took 1 base from V and 0 from J; bases not matched to a gene: 6. This CDR3 is built from 18 residues. Germline lookup yields CDR1 MNHNS and CDR2 SASEGT. In DNA, the CDR3 is TGTGCCAGCAGTGAAGTTCCTAGCGGGGGGTATAGCACAGATACGCAGTATTTT. The encoded protein is CASSEVPSGGYSTDTQYF.